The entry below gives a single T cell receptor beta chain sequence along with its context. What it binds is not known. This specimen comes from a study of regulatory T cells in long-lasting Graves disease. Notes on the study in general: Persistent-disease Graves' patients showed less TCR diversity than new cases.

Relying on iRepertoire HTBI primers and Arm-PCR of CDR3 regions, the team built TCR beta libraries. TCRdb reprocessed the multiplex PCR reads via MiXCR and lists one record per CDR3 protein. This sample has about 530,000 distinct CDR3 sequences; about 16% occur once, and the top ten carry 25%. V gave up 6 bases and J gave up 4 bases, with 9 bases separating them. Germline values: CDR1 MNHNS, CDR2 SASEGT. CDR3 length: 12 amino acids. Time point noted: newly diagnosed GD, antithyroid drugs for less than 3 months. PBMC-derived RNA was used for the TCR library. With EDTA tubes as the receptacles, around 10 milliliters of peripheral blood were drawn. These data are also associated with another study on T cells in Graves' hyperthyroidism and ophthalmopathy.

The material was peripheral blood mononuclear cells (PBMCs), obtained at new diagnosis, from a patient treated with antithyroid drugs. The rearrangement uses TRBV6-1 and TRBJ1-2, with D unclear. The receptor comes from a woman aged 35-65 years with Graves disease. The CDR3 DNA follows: TGTGCCAGCAGGGTCTGGCCCTATGGCTACACCTTC. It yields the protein CASRVWPYGYTF.